This entry lists 26 T cell receptor beta chains sequenced from one sample in a study of cytomegalovirus exposure and HLA in healthy donors. The PCR employed 60 Vbeta primers together with 13 Jbeta primers. Sequencing was performed with immunoSEQ multiplex PCR; in TCRdb, only in-frame clones are kept and a portion is missing. The top ten hold around 3.7% of the sample, which has 120,000 or so clones, over 65% seen once. Sequencing was performed on PBMCs. The receptors were gathered from a man aged 25-45 years in good health and CMV-seronegative.

The genes are TRBV6-5 and TRBJ1-4; D remains unclear. V was pared by 1 base and J by 0 bases, with 9 bases between. Looked up from germline, CDR1 is MNHEY and CDR2 is SVGAGI. The CDR3 sequence is 16 residues long. The CDR3 sequence: CASSYFPTTTNEKLFF. CDR3 nucleotide sequence: TGTGCCAGCAGTTACTTCCCCACAACAACTAATGAAAAACTGTTTTTT.

This chain links TRBV28 with TRBJ1-1; D is undetermined. V was trimmed by 5 bases and J by 6 bases, leaving 10 bases between them. This CDR3 region has 12 residues. Germline CDR1 reads MDHEN; CDR2 reads SYDVKM. Written as DNA, the CDR3 is TGTGCCAGCAGTCCGGGAGCGGCTGAAGCTTTCTTT. This gives the protein CASSPGAAEAFF.

The chain couples TRBV27 to TRBJ2-7, with 8 bases lining up with TRBD1. There are 15 residues in the CDR3. Trimming cost V 5 bases and J 5 bases; bases outside gene matches: 11. CDR1 is MNHEY, CDR2 SMNVEV, per germline (reference sequence). CDR3 amino acids: CASSPLTGEVDEQYF. The CDR3 DNA follows: TGTGCCAGCAGTCCATTGACAGGGGAGGTGGACGAGCAGTACTTC.

The rearrangement uses TRBV18 and TRBJ1-6; 9 positions match TRBD1. The V gene's germline CDR1 is KGHSH and CDR2 LQKENI. The junction had 14 bases not matched to a gene; V was cut back by 6 bases and J by 5 bases. The CDR3 sequence is 18 residues long. The CDR3 sequence: CASSLNGQGRTHNSPLHF. The DNA for the CDR3 is TGTGCCAGCTCCCTGAATGGACAGGGGCGAACCCATAATTCACCCCTCCACTTT.

The gene calls are TRBV28 and TRBJ2-7; D remains unclear. Between the trimmed V and J ends, which lost 1 base and 4 bases, there was a span of 11 bases. This CDR3 has 14 amino acids. The germline V gene has CDR1 MDHEN and CDR2 SYDVKM. The CDR3 is CASSLLSVVYEQYF. The CDR3 DNA sequence: TGTGCCAGCAGTTTATTGAGCGTTGTGTACGAGCAGTACTTC.

The genes are TRBV23-1 and TRBJ1-1, with a tentative D call TRBD1 (5 bases). TRBV23-1 is classed as an ORF, of uncertain function. V was cut by 0 bases and J by 1 base, with 21 bases left in between. The CDR3 is made up of 19 amino acids. The CDR3 is CASSQSRDYVGRGNTEAFF. The CDR3 DNA is TGCGCCAGCAGTCAATCCAGGGATTATGTTGGGAGGGGGAACACTGAAGCTTTCTTT.

The V gene is TRBV5-1, the J gene TRBJ2-3, with 8 bases lining up with TRBD2. Germline loops: CDR1 SGHRS, CDR2 YFSETQ. Unmatched junction bases numbered 7, after V lost 6 bases and J lost 4 bases. CDR3 length: 14 amino acids. CDR3 amino acids: CASKKAGVADTQYF. CDR3 bases: TGCGCCAGCAAAAAAGCGGGAGTGGCAGATACGCAGTATTTT. Supplemented by reference TRBV5-1 and TRBJ2-3, the full variable domain reads KAGVTQTPRYLIKTRGQQVTLSCSPISGHRSVSWYQQTPGQGLQFLFEYFSETQRNKGNFPGRFSGRQFSNSRSEMNVSTLELGDSALYLCASKKAGVADTQYFGPGTRLTVL.

The sample holds one count of this clone. The rearrangement joins TRBV11-2 to TRBJ1-4, with 8 bases matching TRBD1. Germline CDR1 SGHAT, CDR2 FQNNGV. The J segment lost 10 bases and the V segment lost 2 bases, leaving 6 bases of the junction unmatched. The CDR3 spans 14 residues. The CDR3 reads CASSLPSGGGKLFF. CDR3 DNA: TGTGCCAGCAGCTTACCTTCAGGGGGCGGAAAACTGTTTTTT. Full variable domain (missing parts from reference TRBV11-2 and TRBJ1-4): EAGVAQSPRYKIIEKRQSVAFWCNPISGHATLYWYQQILGQGPKLLIQFQNNGVVDDSQLPKDRFSAERLKGVDSTLKIQPAKLEDSAVYLCASSLPSGGGKLFFGSGTQLSVL.

The chain employs TRBV7-9 and TRBJ2-7; D unresolved. The germline V gene encodes CDR1 SEHNR and CDR2 FQNEAQ (reference sequence). The CDR3 consists of 14 residues. V was pared by 3 bases and J by 0 bases, with 9 bases between. CDR3 bases: TGTGCCAGCAGCTTTGGGCAGGACTCCTACGAGCAGTACTTC. Its translation is CASSFGQDSYEQYF.

The CDR3 bases are TGTGCCAGCAGCCTAAGGCGAGGGGGAGCCCCTTATACGCAGTATTTT. Amino acid sequence: CASSLRRGGAPYTQYF. V gene TRBV14 combines with J gene TRBJ2-3; perhaps TRBD1 as D (6 bases). CDR3 length: 16 residues. Trimming pared 4 bases from V and 7 bases from J, leaving 21 bases between. CDR1 and CDR2 from the germline V gene are SGHDN and FVKESK. The full variable domain, rest sourced from reference TRBV14 and TRBJ2-3, is EAGVTQFPSHSVIEKGQTVTLRCDPISGHDNLYWYRRVMGKEIKFLLHFVKESKQDESGMPNNRFLAERTGGTYSTLKVQPAELEDSGVYFCASSLRRGGAPYTQYFGPGTRLTVL.

J is TRBJ2-7 and V is TRBV6-1, with D possibly matching TRBD1 (6 bases). CDR1 is MNHNS, CDR2 SASEGT, per germline. The ends were cut back, 7 bases at V and 0 bases at J, with 13 bases in the middle. This CDR3 is built from 14 residues. The CDR3 here is CASKTTGLSYEQYF. DNA for the CDR3: TGTGCCAGCAAGACCACAGGGCTCTCCTACGAGCAGTACTTC.

The rearrangement links TRBV13 to TRBJ2-3; 9 positions match TRBD2. CDR3 length equals 18 residues. CDR1 PRHDT and CDR2 FYEKMQ come from the germline V gene (reference sequence). V shed 5 bases and J 4 bases; nucleotides not matched to a gene: 16. CDR3 nucleotides: TGTGCCAGCAGCGTTCACCCCGTGTTAGCGGGAGATCCAGATACGCAGTATTTT. This translates into CASSVHPVLAGDPDTQYF.

V is TRBV27 and J is TRBJ2-1; 10 bases agree with TRBD2. CDR3 size: 15 residues. Germline V lookup: CDR1 MNHEY, CDR2 SMNVEV (reference sequence). V lost 3 bases to trimming and J lost 9 bases; unmatched junction nucleotides: 8. The CDR3 DNA reads as TGTGCCAGCAGTTTCTCTGTAGCGGGAGGATTTGAGCAGTTCTTC. Protein product: CASSFSVAGGFEQFF.

This clone was found a few times. The rearrangement uses TRBV29-1 and TRBJ1-4, with 9 bases fitting TRBD1. Germline V gene data show CDR1 as SQVTM and CDR2 as ANQGSEA. The junction had 6 bases not matched to a gene; V was cut back by 6 bases and J by 7 bases. The CDR3 totals 13 residues. This CDR3 reads CSVWGTGSEKLFF. The DNA of the CDR3 is TGCAGCGTCTGGGGGACAGGGAGTGAAAAACTGTTTTTT.

The rearrangement links TRBV9 to TRBJ1-5; D gene ambiguous. V lost 0 bases, J lost 0 bases, and 7 bases lay in between. Germline CDR1 SGDLS, CDR2 YYNGEE. The CDR3 has 15 amino acids. The CDR3 reads CASSVGYFSNQPQHF. The CDR3 nucleotides are TGTGCCAGCAGCGTAGGGTACTTTAGCAATCAGCCCCAGCATTTT.

This clone was seen only a few times. The chain combines TRBV29-1 with TRBJ2-1; weak D call: TRBD1 (5 bases). Per the germline V gene, CDR1 is SQVTM and CDR2 is ANQGSEA. The CDR3 loop spans 15 amino acids. The V gene lost 3 bases and the J gene lost 3 bases, with 15 bases spanning the gap. Here the CDR3 reads CSVDTDQGNYNEQFF. The CDR3 DNA follows: TGCAGCGTTGACACCGACCAGGGAAACTACAATGAGCAGTTCTTC.

V is TRBV27 and J is TRBJ2-3; 7 nucleotides line up with TRBD2. Germline CDR1 reads MNHEY; CDR2 reads SMNVEV (reference sequence). The V and J ends lost 1 base and 4 bases, in that order; junction bases with no gene match: 2. The CDR3 contains 14 residues. CDR3 amino acids: CASSLFGRADTQYF. The DNA for the CDR3 is TGTGCCAGCAGTTTATTTGGGAGGGCAGATACGCAGTATTTT.

This clone has just a few counts. J is TRBJ1-2 and V is TRBV20-1; D is ambiguous. Trimming removed 7 bases from V and 7 bases from J, with 10 bases in between. The germline gives CDR1 DFQATT, CDR2 SNEGSKA (reference sequence). This CDR3 region has 10 residues. This CDR3 reads CSGEGGGYTF. Here the CDR3 DNA reads TGCAGTGGGGAGGGAGGTGGCTACACCTTC.

The table lists this clone with a count of one. The chain links TRBV7-3 to TRBJ2-2, with 12 nucleotides matching TRBD2. CDR1 is SGHTA, CDR2 FQGTGA, per germline. This CDR3 is 15 amino acids long. V lost 8 bases, J lost 1 base, and 2 bases stayed unmatched. The DNA of the CDR3 is TGTGCCAGCCCGACTAGCGGGGGGAACACCGGGGAGCTGTTTTTT. As protein: CASPTSGGNTGELFF.

This chain connects TRBV28 to TRBJ1-1, with D uncertain. Per the germline V gene, CDR1 is MDHEN and CDR2 is SYDVKM. Trimming took off 1 base at V and 3 bases at J, with 3 bases between the two ends. CDR3 size: 12 residues. The CDR3 sequence: CASSLLDTEAFF. Here the CDR3 DNA reads TGTGCCAGCAGTTTATTAGACACTGAAGCTTTCTTT.

The chain employs TRBV5-1 and TRBJ2-1; 7 bases line up with TRBD2. The germline gives CDR1 SGHRS, CDR2 YFSETQ. Unmatched junction bases numbered 16, after V lost 1 base and J lost 9 bases. The CDR3 totals 17 residues. CDR3 sequence: CASSLLFRRELSGEQFF. For the CDR3, the DNA is TGCGCCAGCAGCTTGTTGTTTCGGCGGGAGCTCTCAGGTGAGCAGTTCTTC.

V usage is TRBV11-3 and J usage is TRBJ2-1; 9 bases fit TRBD2. Germline trimming cut 5 bases from V and 2 bases from J; bases unmatched to any gene: 7. The CDR3 has 16 residues. CDR1 and CDR2 from the germline V gene are SGHNT and YENEEA. CDR3 sequence reads: CASSLGLARTYNEQFF. DNA of the CDR3: TGTGCCAGCAGCCTCGGACTAGCGAGGACCTACAATGAGCAGTTCTTC.

This chain links TRBV10-3 with TRBJ2-1, with D possibly matching TRBD1 (6 bases). The germline V gene encodes CDR1 ENHRY and CDR2 SYGVKD. The CDR3 spans 12 residues. Trimming pared 6 bases from V and 7 bases from J, leaving 10 bases between. In DNA, the CDR3 is TGTGCCATCAGCCTTGGACAGAATGAGCAGTTCTTC. Translating it yields CAISLGQNEQFF.

The rearrangement uses TRBV29-1 and TRBJ1-5; D is perhaps TRBD1 (5 bases). The V end lost 6 bases, the J end lost 3 bases, and 12 bases lay between the germline ends. This CDR3 is built from 13 residues. Looked up from germline, CDR1 is SQVTM and CDR2 is ANQGSEA. The CDR3 nucleotides are TGCAGCGTGGCAGCAGGGTCCAATCAGCCCCAGCATTTT. Its protein is CSVAAGSNQPQHF.

As for this clone: One end of the junction varies from germline; a read error may be responsible. Other DNA sequences in this specimen translate into the identical CDR3. The chain uses TRBV29-1 and TRBJ1-4, with D tentatively TRBD1 (6 bases). This CDR3 is built from 13 residues. Germline CDR1 SQVTM, CDR2 ANQGSEA. CDR3 loop: CSVTGPRGEKLFF. The CDR3 DNA reads as TGCAGCGTAACAGGGCCACGAGGTGAAAAACTATTTTTT.

V gene TRBV25-1 combines with J gene TRBJ1-1; possibly TRBD1 for D (6 bases). The length of the CDR3 is 15 residues. The germline V and J ends were trimmed by 4 bases and 10 bases, with 22 bases remaining between them. Germline CDR1 and CDR2: MGHDK and SYGVNS. CDR3 DNA: TGTGCCAGCAGTGCGGGCTACGGGACACTTATAGGAGCTTTCTTT. Protein: CASSAGYGTLIGAFF.